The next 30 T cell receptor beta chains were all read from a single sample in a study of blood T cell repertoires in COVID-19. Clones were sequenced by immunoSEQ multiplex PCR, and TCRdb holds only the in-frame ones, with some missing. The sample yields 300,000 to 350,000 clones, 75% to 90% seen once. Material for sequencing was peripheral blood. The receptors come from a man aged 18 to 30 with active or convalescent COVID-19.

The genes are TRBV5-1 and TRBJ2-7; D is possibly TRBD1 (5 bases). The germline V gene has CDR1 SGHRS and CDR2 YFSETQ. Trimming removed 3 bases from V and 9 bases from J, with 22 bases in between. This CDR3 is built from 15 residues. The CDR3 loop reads CASSSDIPPTSGQYF. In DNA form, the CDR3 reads TGCGCCAGCAGCTCGGACATCCCGCCTACGAGTGGGCAGTACTTC.

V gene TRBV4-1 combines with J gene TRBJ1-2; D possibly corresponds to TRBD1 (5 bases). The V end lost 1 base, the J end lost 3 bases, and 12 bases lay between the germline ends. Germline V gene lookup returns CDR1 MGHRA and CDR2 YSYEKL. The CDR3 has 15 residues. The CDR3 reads CASSQVDSEYYGYTF. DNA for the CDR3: TGCGCCAGCAGCCAAGTTGACAGTGAATACTATGGCTACACCTTC.

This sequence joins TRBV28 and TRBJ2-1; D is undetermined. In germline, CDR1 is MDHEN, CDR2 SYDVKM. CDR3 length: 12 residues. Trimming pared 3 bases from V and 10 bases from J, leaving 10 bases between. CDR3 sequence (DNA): TGTGCCAGCAGTTTTTATGGTGCGGAGCAGTTCTTC. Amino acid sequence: CASSFYGAEQFF.

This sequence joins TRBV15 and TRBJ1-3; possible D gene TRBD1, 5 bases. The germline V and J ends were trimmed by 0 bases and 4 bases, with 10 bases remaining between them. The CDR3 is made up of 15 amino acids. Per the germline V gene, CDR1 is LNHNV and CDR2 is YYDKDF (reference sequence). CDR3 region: CATSRDGAAGNTIYF. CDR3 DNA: TGTGCCACCAGCAGAGATGGGGCTGCAGGAAACACCATATATTTT.

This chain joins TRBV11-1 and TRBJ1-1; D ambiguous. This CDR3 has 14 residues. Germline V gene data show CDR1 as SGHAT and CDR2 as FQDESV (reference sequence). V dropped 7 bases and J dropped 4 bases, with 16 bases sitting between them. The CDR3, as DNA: TGTGCCAGCAACGGGCGGGCCTCCGGCACTGAAGCTTTCTTT. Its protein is CASNGRASGTEAFF.

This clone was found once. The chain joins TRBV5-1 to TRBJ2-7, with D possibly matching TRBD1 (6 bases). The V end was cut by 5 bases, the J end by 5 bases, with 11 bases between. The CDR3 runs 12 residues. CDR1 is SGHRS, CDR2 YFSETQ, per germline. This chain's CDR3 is CASRQGPDEQYF. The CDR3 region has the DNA TGCGCCAGCAGGCAGGGGCCTGACGAGCAGTACTTC.

In nucleotides, the CDR3 is TGCGCCAGCAGCCCTCAGACATCGGACATGAACACTGAAGCTTTCTTT. Translated: CASSPQTSDMNTEAFF. The rearrangement links TRBV5-1 to TRBJ1-1; D might be TRBD1 (5 bases). The V end was cut by 4 bases, the J end by 0 bases, with 16 bases between. CDR1 and CDR2 from the germline V gene are SGHRS and YFSETQ. The CDR3 is 16 amino acids.

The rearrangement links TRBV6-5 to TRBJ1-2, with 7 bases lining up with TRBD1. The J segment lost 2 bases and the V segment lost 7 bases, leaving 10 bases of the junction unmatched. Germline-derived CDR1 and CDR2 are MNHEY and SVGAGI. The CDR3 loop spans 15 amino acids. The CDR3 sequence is CASTKDRALNYGYTF. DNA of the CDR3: TGTGCCAGCACCAAAGACAGGGCGTTAAACTATGGCTACACCTTC.

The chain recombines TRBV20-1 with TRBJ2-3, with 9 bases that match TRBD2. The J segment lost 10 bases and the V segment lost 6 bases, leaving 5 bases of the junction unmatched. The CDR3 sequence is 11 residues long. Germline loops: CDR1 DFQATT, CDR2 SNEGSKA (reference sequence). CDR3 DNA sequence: TGCAGTGCCACACTAGCGGGCCCGCAGTATTTT. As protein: CSATLAGPQYF.

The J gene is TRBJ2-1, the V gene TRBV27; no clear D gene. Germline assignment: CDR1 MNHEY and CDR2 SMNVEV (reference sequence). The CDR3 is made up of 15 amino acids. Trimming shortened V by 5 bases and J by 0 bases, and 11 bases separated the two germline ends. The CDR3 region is CASSPTRFSYNEQFF. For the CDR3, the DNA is TGTGCCAGCAGTCCGACGCGGTTCTCCTACAATGAGCAGTTCTTC.

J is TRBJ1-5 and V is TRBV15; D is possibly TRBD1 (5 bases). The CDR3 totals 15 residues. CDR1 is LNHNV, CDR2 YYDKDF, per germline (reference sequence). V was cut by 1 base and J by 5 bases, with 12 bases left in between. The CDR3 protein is CATSRGRQQDQPQHF. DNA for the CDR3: TGTGCCACCAGCAGAGGCCGACAGCAAGATCAGCCCCAGCATTTT.

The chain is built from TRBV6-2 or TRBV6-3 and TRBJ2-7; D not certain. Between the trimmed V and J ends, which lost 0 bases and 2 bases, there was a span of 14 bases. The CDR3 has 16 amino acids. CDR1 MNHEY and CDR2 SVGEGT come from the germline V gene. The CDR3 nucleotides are TGTGCCAGCAGTTACTCAGAGGAAGTGAGCCCCTACGAGCAGTACTTC. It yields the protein CASSYSEEVSPYEQYF.

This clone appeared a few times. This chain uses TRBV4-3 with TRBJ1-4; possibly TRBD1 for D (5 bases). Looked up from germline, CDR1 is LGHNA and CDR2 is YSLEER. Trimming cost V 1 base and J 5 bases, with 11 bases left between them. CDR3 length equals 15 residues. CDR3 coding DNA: TGCGCCAGCAGCCAAGCGTATGGGGGGAATGAAAAACTGTTTTTT. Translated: CASSQAYGGNEKLFF.

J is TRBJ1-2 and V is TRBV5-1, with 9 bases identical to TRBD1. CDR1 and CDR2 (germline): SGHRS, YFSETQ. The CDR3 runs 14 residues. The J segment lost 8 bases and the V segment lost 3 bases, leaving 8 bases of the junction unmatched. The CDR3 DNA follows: TGCGCCAGCAGCTATCTGGACAGGGGTAAGGGCTACACCTTC. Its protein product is CASSYLDRGKGYTF.

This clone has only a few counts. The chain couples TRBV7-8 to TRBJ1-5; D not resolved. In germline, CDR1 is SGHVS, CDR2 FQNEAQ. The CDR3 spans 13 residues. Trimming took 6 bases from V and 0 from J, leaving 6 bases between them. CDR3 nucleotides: TGTGCCAGCAGGAGGCTTAGCAATCAGCCCCAGCATTTT. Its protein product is CASRRLSNQPQHF.

The CDR3 coding sequence is TGTGCCAGCAGTTCTAACCCTGGAAGGGGGAACACTGAAGCTTTCTTT. Translation gives CASSSNPGRGNTEAFF. The genes are TRBV2 and TRBJ1-1; D perhaps matches TRBD1 (5 bases). Germline loops: CDR1 SNHLY, CDR2 FYNNEI. With 5 bases removed from V and 1 base from J, the gap between germline ends came to 17 bases. The CDR3 loop spans 16 amino acids.

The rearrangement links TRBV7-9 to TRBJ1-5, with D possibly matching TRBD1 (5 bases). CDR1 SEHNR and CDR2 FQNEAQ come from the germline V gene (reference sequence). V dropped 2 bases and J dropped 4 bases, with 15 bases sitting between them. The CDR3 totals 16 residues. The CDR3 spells CASSLTSSAGNQPQHF. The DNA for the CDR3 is TGTGCCAGCAGCTTAACGTCCAGTGCAGGGAATCAGCCCCAGCATTTT. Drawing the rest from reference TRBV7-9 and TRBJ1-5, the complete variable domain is DTGVSQNPRHKITKRGQNVTFRCDPISEHNRLYWYRQTLGQGPEFLTYFQNEAQLEKSRLLSDRFSAERPKGSFSTLEIQRTEQGDSAMYLCASSLTSSAGNQPQHFGDGTRLSIL.

CDR3 sequence reads: CASSPLPGTPSSYNSPLHF. CDR3 nucleotides: TGTGCCAGCTCACCCTTGCCCGGGACTCCTAGCTCCTATAATTCACCCCTCCACTTT. J is TRBJ1-6 and V is TRBV18, with D perhaps matching TRBD1 (5 bases). Germline CDR1 KGHSH, CDR2 LQKENI. The CDR3 runs 19 residues. Between the trimmed V and J ends, which lost 3 bases and 0 bases, there was a span of 18 bases.

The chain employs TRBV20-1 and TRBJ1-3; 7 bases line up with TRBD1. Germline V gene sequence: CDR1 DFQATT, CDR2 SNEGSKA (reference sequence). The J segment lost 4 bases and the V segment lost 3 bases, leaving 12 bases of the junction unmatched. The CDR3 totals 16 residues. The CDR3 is CSASLLTGDRGNTIYF. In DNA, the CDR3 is TGCAGTGCTAGTTTGTTAACAGGGGATAGAGGAAACACCATATATTTT.

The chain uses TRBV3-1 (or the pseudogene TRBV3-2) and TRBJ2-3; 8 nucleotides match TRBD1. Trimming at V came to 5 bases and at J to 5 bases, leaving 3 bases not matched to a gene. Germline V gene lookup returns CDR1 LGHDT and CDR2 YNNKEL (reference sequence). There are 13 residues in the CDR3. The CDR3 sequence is CASSDRGGDTQYF. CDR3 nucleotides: TGTGCCAGCAGCGACAGGGGCGGAGATACGCAGTATTTT.

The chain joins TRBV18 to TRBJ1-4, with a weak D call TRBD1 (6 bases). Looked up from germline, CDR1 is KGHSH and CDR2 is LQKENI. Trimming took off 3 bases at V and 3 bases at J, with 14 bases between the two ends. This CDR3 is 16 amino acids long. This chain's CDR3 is CASSPSGQWANEKLFF. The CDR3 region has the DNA TGTGCCAGCTCACCTTCCGGACAGTGGGCTAATGAAAAACTGTTTTTT.

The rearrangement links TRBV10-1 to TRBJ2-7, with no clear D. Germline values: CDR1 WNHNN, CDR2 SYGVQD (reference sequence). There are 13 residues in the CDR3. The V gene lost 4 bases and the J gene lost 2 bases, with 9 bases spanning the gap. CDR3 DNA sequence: TGCGCCAGCAGTGTAGCCAAAGCCTACGAGCAGTACTTC. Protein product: CASSVAKAYEQYF.

In DNA, the CDR3 is TGTGCCAGCAGTGGGATGACTGCGGAAAAACTGTTTTTT. It yields the protein CASSGMTAEKLFF. This chain links TRBV2 with TRBJ1-4, with no clear D. Between the trimmed V and J ends, which lost 4 bases and 8 bases, there was a span of 11 bases. CDR3 length: 13 residues. Germline loops: CDR1 SNHLY, CDR2 FYNNEI.

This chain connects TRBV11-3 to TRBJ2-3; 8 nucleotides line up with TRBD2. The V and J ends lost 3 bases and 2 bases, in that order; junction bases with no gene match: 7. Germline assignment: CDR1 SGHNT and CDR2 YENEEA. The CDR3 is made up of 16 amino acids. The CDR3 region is CASSLATRGATDTQYF. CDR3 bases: TGTGCCAGCAGCTTGGCTACGCGGGGGGCCACAGATACGCAGTATTTT.

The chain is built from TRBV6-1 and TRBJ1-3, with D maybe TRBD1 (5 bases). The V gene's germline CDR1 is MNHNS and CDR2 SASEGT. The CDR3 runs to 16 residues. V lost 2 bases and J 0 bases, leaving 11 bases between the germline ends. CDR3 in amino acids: CASSEHQQVSGNTIYF. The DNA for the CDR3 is TGTGCCAGCAGTGAACATCAACAGGTCTCTGGAAACACCATATATTTT.

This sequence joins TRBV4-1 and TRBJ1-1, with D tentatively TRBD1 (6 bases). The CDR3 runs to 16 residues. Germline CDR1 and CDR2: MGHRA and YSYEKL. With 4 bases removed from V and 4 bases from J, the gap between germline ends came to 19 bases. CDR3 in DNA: TGCGCCAGCAGCCTTCGGAGGACAGCCACGGGCACTGAAGCTTTCTTT. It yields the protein CASSLRRTATGTEAFF.

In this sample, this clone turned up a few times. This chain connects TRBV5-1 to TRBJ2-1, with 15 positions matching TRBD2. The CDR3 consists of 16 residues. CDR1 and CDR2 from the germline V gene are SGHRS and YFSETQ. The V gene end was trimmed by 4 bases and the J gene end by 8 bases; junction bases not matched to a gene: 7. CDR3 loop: CASSPRTSGRVDEQFF. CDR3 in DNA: TGCGCCAGCAGCCCCCGGACTAGCGGGAGGGTGGATGAGCAGTTCTTC.

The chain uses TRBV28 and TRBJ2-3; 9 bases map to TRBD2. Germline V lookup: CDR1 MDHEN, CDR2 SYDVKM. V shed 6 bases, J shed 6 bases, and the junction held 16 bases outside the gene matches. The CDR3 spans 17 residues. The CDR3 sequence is CASSPRLGSGSPDTQYF. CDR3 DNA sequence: TGTGCCAGCAGCCCCCGGCTGGGTAGCGGGAGTCCTGATACGCAGTATTTT.

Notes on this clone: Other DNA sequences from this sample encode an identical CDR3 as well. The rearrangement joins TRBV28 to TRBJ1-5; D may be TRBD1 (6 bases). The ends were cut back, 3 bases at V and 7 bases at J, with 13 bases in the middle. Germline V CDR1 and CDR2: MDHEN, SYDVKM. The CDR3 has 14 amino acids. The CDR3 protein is CASSFSGRGQPQHF. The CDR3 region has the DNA TGTGCCAGCAGTTTTAGTGGCAGGGGACAGCCCCAGCATTTT.

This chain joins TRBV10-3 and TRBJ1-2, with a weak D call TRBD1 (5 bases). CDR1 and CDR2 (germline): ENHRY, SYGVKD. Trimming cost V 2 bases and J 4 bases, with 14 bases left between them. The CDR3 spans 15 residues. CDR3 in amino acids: CAISEPVDSFYGYTF. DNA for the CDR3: TGTGCCATCAGTGAGCCTGTCGACAGTTTCTATGGCTACACCTTC.